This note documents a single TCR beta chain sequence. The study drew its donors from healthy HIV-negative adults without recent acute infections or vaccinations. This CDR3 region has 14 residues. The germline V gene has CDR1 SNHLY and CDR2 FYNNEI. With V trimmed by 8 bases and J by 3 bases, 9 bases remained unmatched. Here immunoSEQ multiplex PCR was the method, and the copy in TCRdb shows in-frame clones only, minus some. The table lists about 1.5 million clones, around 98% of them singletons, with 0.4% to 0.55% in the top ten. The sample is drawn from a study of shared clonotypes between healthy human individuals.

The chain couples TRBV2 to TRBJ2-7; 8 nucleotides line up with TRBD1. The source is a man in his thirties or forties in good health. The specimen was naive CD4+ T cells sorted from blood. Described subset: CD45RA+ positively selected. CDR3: CASLRDRTSYEQYF. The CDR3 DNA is TGTGCCAGCCTTCGGGACAGGACGAGCTACGAGCAGTACTTC.